One sample yielded the 8 T cell receptor beta chains listed below, sequenced in a study of identical twins. TCRdb ran MiXCR on the 5' RACE reads and lists one entry per CDR3 protein. The data contain 300,000 to 400,000 distinct CDR3 sequences, 9% to 15% of them singletons. This sample also belongs to another study, concerning yellow fever vaccine responses in identical twins.

Sequencing input: CD8+ T cells sorted from blood. These receptors came from a woman younger than 35 in good health.

In its sample, this clonotype was seen a few times. The chain links TRBV5-5 to TRBJ2-7; 9 bases are a match to TRBD2. The V gene end was trimmed by 3 bases and the J gene end by 6 bases; junction bases not matched to a gene: 13. This CDR3 region has 16 residues. CDR1 is SGHKS and CDR2 is YYEKEE in the germline V gene (reference sequence). CDR3 residues: CASSWSGLGAGGEQYV. CDR3 nucleotide sequence: TGTGCCAGCAGCTGGAGCGGTTTGGGAGCGGGGGGCGAGCAGTACGTC.

The V gene is TRBV28, the J gene TRBJ2-3, with 7 bases matching TRBD1. Germline trimming cut 4 bases from V and 0 bases from J; bases unmatched to any gene: 7. Germline assignment: CDR1 MDHEN and CDR2 SYDVKM. CDR3 length: 16 residues. CDR3 nucleotides: TGTGCCAGCAGTTACTCTAGACAGGGCAGCACAGATACGCAGTATTTT. Amino acid sequence: CASSYSRQGSTDTQYF.

This clonotype was seen a few times. The chain joins TRBV10-3 to TRBJ1-6; D remains unclear. This CDR3 has 15 residues. Trimming took off 2 bases at V and 4 bases at J, with 9 bases between the two ends. Looked up from germline, CDR1 is ENHRY and CDR2 is SYGVKD. The CDR3 region is CAISELNRYNSPLHF. CDR3 nucleotide sequence: TGTGCCATCAGTGAGCTAAACAGATATAATTCACCCCTCCACTTT.

This clonotype was observed at least ten times. The chain employs TRBV27 and TRBJ2-7, with TRBD2 identical over 10 bases. The V gene's germline CDR1 is MNHEY and CDR2 SMNVEV (reference sequence). The CDR3 runs to 15 residues. Germline trimming cut 5 bases from V and 7 bases from J; bases unmatched to any gene: 11. CDR3 coding DNA: TGTGCCAGCAGTCCCGGCCTAGCGGGAGTGAGGGAGCAGTACTTC. This encodes CASSPGLAGVREQYF.

This clonotype was counted a few times. The chain combines TRBV5-6 with TRBJ2-3; D gene unclear. The germline V gene has CDR1 SGHDT and CDR2 YYEEEE. The length of the CDR3 is 17 residues. The V end was cut by 2 bases, the J end by 1 base, with 17 bases between. The CDR3 region is CASSLGWLVIGTDTQYF. The CDR3 region has the DNA TGTGCCAGCAGCTTAGGATGGCTCGTTATAGGCACAGATACGCAGTATTTT.

This clonotype was seen a few times. The genes are TRBV20-1 and TRBJ2-5; 8 nucleotides align to TRBD2. In germline, CDR1 is DFQATT, CDR2 SNEGSKA (reference sequence). After removal of 6 bases from V and 7 bases from J, the junction contained 13 bases not matched to a gene. This CDR3 is 14 amino acids long. CDR3 DNA: TGCAGTGCGGTTTCTAGCGGGCCCGGGGGGACCCAGTACTTC. Translated, it gives CSAVSSGPGGTQYF.

This clonotype was counted between two and nine times. The chain combines TRBV10-3 with TRBJ2-7; unclear D gene. The germline gives CDR1 ENHRY, CDR2 SYGVKD. The CDR3 totals 14 residues. Trimming removed 3 bases at V and 3 bases at J, with 12 bases between. CDR3 in amino acids: CAISDTNTFYEQYF. In nucleotides, the CDR3 is TGTGCCATCAGTGATACTAACACCTTCTACGAGCAGTACTTC.

This clonotype was seen more than once but under ten times. J is TRBJ2-7 and V is TRBV5-1, with unresolved D. The CDR3 covers 15 residues. Trimming took 4 bases from V and 3 from J, leaving 17 bases between them. CDR1 SGHRS and CDR2 YFSETQ come from the germline V gene. The CDR3 is CASSIDHRGFYEQYF. CDR3 DNA: TGCGCCAGCAGCATAGACCACAGAGGATTCTACGAGCAGTACTTC.